The clone carrying this TCR beta chain showed up many times. Its target is unknown. The data were taken from a study of T cell repertoires in cytomegalovirus infection. V lost 0 bases, J lost 4 bases, and 6 bases stayed unmatched. Germline CDR1 and CDR2: SGHVS and FQNEAQ. The CDR3 consists of 16 residues. TCRdb reprocessed the reads with MiXCR, giving one entry per CDR3 protein. The sample includes hundreds of thousands of distinct CDR3 sequences, around 30% of them seen just once. The sequence was collected from a human donor in good health (CMV status not recorded). Some clones in this sample may be carry-over from other donors' samples. Here the sequenced sample was cultured CD8+ T cells from PBMCs, taken from culture after CMV antigen stimulation. The chain is built from TRBV7-8 and TRBJ2-1, with 7 bases aligning to TRBD2. In nucleotides, the CDR3 is TGTGCCAGCAGCTTAGCACTAGCGAAATCATACAATGAGCAGTTCTTC. Encoded protein: CASSLALAKSYNEQFF.